Below are 4 T cell receptor beta chains sequenced from a single sample in a study of blood T cell repertoires in COVID-19. The table came from immunoSEQ multiplex PCR; TCRdb's copy has only in-frame clones and leaves some out. The sample carries about 320,000 clones, 90% recorded once. The material sequenced was PBMCs or T cells enriched from blood (not recorded which). Source of these receptors: a man between 60 and 75 years old who had recovered from COVID-19.

The chain joins TRBV5-4 to TRBJ1-1; D is unresolved. Germline lookup yields CDR1 SGHNT and CDR2 YYREEE (reference sequence). The CDR3 runs to 16 residues. Trimming took off 0 bases at V and 0 bases at J, with 12 bases between the two ends. CDR3 residues: CASSLASRQLNTEAFF. CDR3 DNA: TGTGCCAGCAGCTTGGCCTCGCGGCAGCTGAACACTGAAGCTTTCTTT.

This clone came up once. The chain uses TRBV28 and TRBJ1-3, with D perhaps TRBD1 (5 bases). CDR1 and CDR2 (germline): MDHEN, SYDVKM. The CDR3 has 15 residues. Trimming left V 8 bases short and J 0 bases short, with 14 bases between. Here the CDR3 reads CASRQGRSSGNTIYF. CDR3 nucleotide sequence: TGTGCCAGCCGGCAGGGCCGAAGCTCTGGAAACACCATATATTTT.

Regarding this clone: This specimen includes other DNA sequences encoding the same CDR3. J is TRBJ1-1 and V is TRBV7-2; D call uncertain. The V gene's germline CDR1 is SGHTA and CDR2 FQGNSA. CDR3 length equals 14 residues. Trimming shortened V by 5 bases and J by 0 bases, and 10 bases separated the two germline ends. The CDR3 coding sequence is TGTGCCAGCAGCCTACGGGGTTTGAACACTGAAGCTTTCTTT. This codes for CASSLRGLNTEAFF.

J is TRBJ2-3 and V is TRBV4-1, with 11 nucleotides matching TRBD2. The length of the CDR3 is 16 residues. The J segment lost 3 bases and the V segment lost 0 bases, leaving 2 bases of the junction unmatched. Germline V gives CDR1 MGHRA, CDR2 YSYEKL. This CDR3 is CASSQDRTSGTDTQYF. Written as DNA, the CDR3 is TGCGCCAGCAGCCAAGATCGGACTAGCGGGACAGATACGCAGTATTTT.